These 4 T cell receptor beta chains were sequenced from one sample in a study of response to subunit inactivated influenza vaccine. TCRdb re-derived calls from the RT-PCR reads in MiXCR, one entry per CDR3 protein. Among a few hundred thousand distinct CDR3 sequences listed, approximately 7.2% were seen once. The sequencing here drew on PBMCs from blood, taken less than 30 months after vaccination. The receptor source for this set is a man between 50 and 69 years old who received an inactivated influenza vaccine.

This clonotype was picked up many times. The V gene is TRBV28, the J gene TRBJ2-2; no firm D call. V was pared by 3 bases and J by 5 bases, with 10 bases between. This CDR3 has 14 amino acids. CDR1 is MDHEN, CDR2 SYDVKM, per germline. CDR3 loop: CASSFGEGTGELFF. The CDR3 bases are TGTGCCAGCAGTTTCGGTGAAGGAACCGGGGAGCTGTTTTTT.

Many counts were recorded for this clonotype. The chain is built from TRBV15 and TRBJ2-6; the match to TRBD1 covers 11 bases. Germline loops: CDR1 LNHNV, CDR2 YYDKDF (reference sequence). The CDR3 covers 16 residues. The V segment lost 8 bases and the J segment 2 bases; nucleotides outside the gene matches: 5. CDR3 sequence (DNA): TGTGCCACCGTCGGGACAGGGGGACCTGGGGCCAACGTCCTGACTTTC. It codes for CATVGTGGPGANVLTF. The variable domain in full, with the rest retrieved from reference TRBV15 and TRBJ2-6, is DAMVIQNPRYQVTQFGKPVTLSCSQTLNHNVMYWYQQKSSQAPKLLFHYYDKDFNNEADTPDNFQSRRPNTSFCFLDIRSPGLGDTAMYLCATVGTGGPGANVLTFGAGSRLTVL.

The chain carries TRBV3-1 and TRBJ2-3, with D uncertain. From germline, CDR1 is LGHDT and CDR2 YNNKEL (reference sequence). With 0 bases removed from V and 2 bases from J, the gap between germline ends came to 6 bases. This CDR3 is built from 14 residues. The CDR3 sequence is CASSQDYATDTQYF. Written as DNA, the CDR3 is TGTGCCAGCAGCCAAGATTACGCCACAGATACGCAGTATTTT.

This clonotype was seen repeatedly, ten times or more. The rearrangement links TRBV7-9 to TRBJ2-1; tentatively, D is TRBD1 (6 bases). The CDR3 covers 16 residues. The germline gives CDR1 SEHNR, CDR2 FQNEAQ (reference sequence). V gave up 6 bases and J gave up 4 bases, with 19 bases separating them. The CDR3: CASSLGGRMPYNEQFF. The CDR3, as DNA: TGTGCCAGCAGTCTAGGGGGAAGGATGCCATACAATGAGCAGTTCTTC.